Sequencing of this T cell receptor (beta chain) was carried out in a study of cytomegalovirus exposure and HLA in healthy donors. A multiplex PCR was run with 60 Vbeta primers and 13 Jbeta primers. The assay was immunoSEQ multiplex PCR, and TCRdb's table has in-frame clones only and misses some. The repertoire includes 160,000 or so clones, 70% to 85% of them detected once, and about 4.5% sits in the top ten. Sequencing used PBMCs. This TCR was recovered from a man between 35 and 55 years old in good health and CMV-seronegative.

CDR3 in amino acids: CSVTGTGGGDTQYF. CDR3 nucleotide sequence: TGCAGCGTTACCGGGACAGGGGGGGGAGATACGCAGTATTTT. This chain uses TRBV29-1 with TRBJ2-3; 11 bases line up with TRBD1. This CDR3 has 14 amino acids. Germline CDR1 is SQVTM and CDR2 is ANQGSEA. With V trimmed by 5 bases and J by 5 bases, 6 bases remained unmatched.